The next 28 T cell receptor beta chains were all read from a single sample in a study of CD8+ T cells in alopecia areata. cDNA reverse transcribed from extracted RNA served as the sequencing template. Sequencing was performed with immunoSEQ multiplex PCR; in TCRdb, only in-frame clones are kept and a portion is missing. The sample carries approximately 65,000 clones, about 44% recorded once. Specimen: CD8+ T cells sorted from blood, collected at week 0. These receptor sequences come from a human donor with alopecia areata.

This clone was recorded a few times. The chain joins TRBV2 to TRBJ2-3; D might be TRBD1 or TRBD2, each matching 6 bases. There are 14 residues in the CDR3. V lost 6 bases, J lost 0 bases, and 10 bases lay in between. CDR1 SNHLY and CDR2 FYNNEI come from the germline V gene. CDR3 loop: CASSWRGSTDTQYF. Here the CDR3 DNA reads TGTGCCAGCAGCTGGAGGGGGAGCACAGATACGCAGTATTTT.

The CDR3 is CASSSRGIEQFF. For the CDR3, the DNA is TGTGCCAGCAGCTCGAGAGGGATCGAGCAGTTCTTC. The chain recombines TRBV7-9 with TRBJ2-1; a possible D gene is TRBD2 (5 bases). Germline lookup yields CDR1 SEHNR and CDR2 FQNEAQ (reference sequence). The V end was cut by 4 bases, the J end by 10 bases, with 11 bases between. This CDR3 spans 12 amino acids.

This clone showed up just a few times. V gene TRBV19 combines with J gene TRBJ1-2; D perhaps matches TRBD1 (5 bases). V lost 8 bases and J 4 bases, leaving 14 bases between the germline ends. The CDR3 contains 13 residues. Germline CDR1 reads LNHDA; CDR2 reads SQIVND (reference sequence). DNA for the CDR3: TGTGCCAGTTTAGACGGGGCATCCTATGGCTACACCTTC. Amino acid sequence: CASLDGASYGYTF.

The sample holds a few counts of this clone. The V and J genes are TRBV2 and TRBJ2-7; TRBD2 agrees at 7 bases. Germline lookup yields CDR1 SNHLY and CDR2 FYNNEI. This CDR3 spans 17 amino acids. V lost 0 bases to trimming and J lost 0 bases; unmatched junction nucleotides: 8. For the CDR3, the DNA is TGTGCCAGCAGTGAAGCGGGGGGAGGGTCGAGCTCCTACGAGCAGTACTTC. Residues: CASSEAGGGSSSYEQYF.

This chain links TRBV27 with TRBJ2-7, with D uncertain. The germline V gene has CDR1 MNHEY and CDR2 SMNVEV (reference sequence). V was shortened by 3 bases and J by 13 bases, with 13 bases between the two germline ends. This CDR3 contains 11 residues. The CDR3 DNA reads as TGTGCCAGCAGTTTCGAACGGCTGATATACTTC. The encoded protein is CASSFERLIYF.

The chain uses TRBV6-1 and TRBJ2-5; D is unresolved. This CDR3 comprises 12 residues. Per the germline V gene, CDR1 is MNHNS and CDR2 is SASEGT. CDR3 region: CTSMQVLETQYF. The CDR3, as DNA: TGTACATCTATGCAGGTTTTGGAGACCCAGTACTTC.

This clone was counted between two and nine times. This rearrangement joins TRBV27 to TRBJ2-7; 11 bases map to TRBD2. Germline V gene sequence: CDR1 MNHEY, CDR2 SMNVEV (reference sequence). The CDR3 is 18 residues long. V gave up 3 bases and J gave up 1 base; unmatched junction bases: 11. CDR3 nucleotide sequence: TGTGCCAGCAGTTTGGCCCCCGCGACTAGCGGGATTTCCTACGAGCAGTACTTC. Its translation is CASSLAPATSGISYEQYF.

As for this clone: Within the sample, other DNA sequences also encode this same CDR3. The V gene is TRBV2, the J gene TRBJ1-1, with 9 bases aligning to TRBD1. The germline CDR1 and CDR2 sequences are SNHLY and FYNNEI. The CDR3 is made up of 14 amino acids. J was trimmed by 5 bases and V by 5 bases; bases with no gene match: 6. The CDR3 loop is CASSQGQGRTEAFF. DNA for the CDR3: TGTGCCAGCAGTCAAGGACAGGGGAGGACTGAAGCTTTCTTT.

This sequence joins TRBV5-1 and TRBJ2-3; TRBD1 or TRBD2 may be the D gene (5 bases each). V lost 1 base to trimming and J lost 1 base, with 28 bases between them. The CDR3 has 21 residues. CDR1 and CDR2 (germline): SGHRS, YFSETQ. CDR3 in amino acids: CASSLLESFIRRGAGTDTQYF. As DNA, the CDR3 is TGCGCCAGCAGCTTGCTCGAATCTTTCATCCGCCGGGGCGCGGGCACAGATACGCAGTATTTT.

The chain has TRBV4-1 and TRBJ1-2; 8 nucleotides align to TRBD1. Unmatched junction bases numbered 8, after V lost 0 bases and J lost 11 bases. This CDR3 contains 14 residues. Germline CDR1 MGHRA, CDR2 YSYEKL. CDR3 protein: CASSQDPAGGYYTF. As DNA, the CDR3 is TGCGCCAGCAGCCAAGACCCGGCAGGGGGCTATTACACCTTC.

This clone came up a few times. The V gene is TRBV4-3, the J gene TRBJ2-1; D perhaps matches TRBD1 (6 bases). CDR3 length equals 15 residues. CDR1 LGHNA and CDR2 YSLEER come from the germline V gene. Trimming removed 3 bases from V and 3 bases from J, with 12 bases in between. The CDR3: CASSQRQAYYNEQFF. The CDR3, as DNA: TGCGCCAGCAGCCAGAGACAGGCATACTACAATGAGCAGTTCTTC.

The chain employs TRBV11-1 and TRBJ2-2; 8 nucleotides align to TRBD1. Looked up from germline, CDR1 is SGHAT and CDR2 is FQDESV (reference sequence). Trimming cost V 0 bases and J 4 bases; bases outside gene matches: 4. The CDR3 totals 16 residues. CDR3 sequence: CASSLAGQGGTGELFF. The CDR3 nucleotides read TGTGCCAGCAGCTTAGCAGGACAGGGAGGCACCGGGGAGCTGTTTTTT.

The rearrangement joins TRBV27 to TRBJ1-5; D is unclear. V gave up 0 bases and J gave up 5 bases, with 5 bases separating them. The V gene's germline CDR1 is MNHEY and CDR2 SMNVEV (reference sequence). The CDR3 covers 13 residues. The CDR3 here is CASSLSMDQPQHF. CDR3 in DNA: TGTGCCAGCAGTTTATCGATGGATCAGCCCCAGCATTTT.

This clone has more than one count but fewer than ten. The chain carries TRBV27 and TRBJ2-7, with 9 bases identical to TRBD2. The germline V gene has CDR1 MNHEY and CDR2 SMNVEV (reference sequence). The CDR3 length is 15 residues. With 0 bases clipped from V and 3 bases from J, the junction kept 3 bases outside the gene matches. DNA of the CDR3: TGTGCCAGCAGTTTATCGGCTAGCGGGATCTACGAGCAGTACTTC. This gives the protein CASSLSASGIYEQYF.

The genes are TRBV6-5 and TRBJ2-7; 10 nucleotides match TRBD2. The V segment lost 5 bases and the J segment 4 bases; nucleotides outside the gene matches: 2. CDR3 size: 13 residues. Germline CDR1 reads MNHEY; CDR2 reads SVGAGI. The CDR3 sequence is CASSLAGAYEQYF. The CDR3 region has the DNA TGTGCCAGCAGTCTAGCGGGGGCGTACGAGCAGTACTTC.

The chain has TRBV9 and TRBJ2-3; tentative D call: TRBD2 (5 bases). Germline V gene data show CDR1 as SGDLS and CDR2 as YYNGEE. The V gene lost 3 bases and the J gene lost 4 bases, with 21 bases spanning the gap. The CDR3 length is 17 residues. CDR3 loop: CASSAAPGGAIADTQYF. The CDR3 DNA reads TGTGCCAGCAGCGCTGCCCCCGGAGGAGCGATCGCAGATACGCAGTATTTT.

This chain links TRBV2 with TRBJ2-1, with a tentative D call TRBD1 (5 bases). V lost 7 bases and J lost 1, with 20 bases in between. The CDR3 runs 17 residues. Germline CDR1 reads SNHLY; CDR2 reads FYNNEI. The CDR3 spells CASMWQGALGSYNEQFF. The CDR3 DNA reads as TGTGCCAGCATGTGGCAGGGTGCCCTAGGGTCCTACAATGAGCAGTTCTTC.

This clone was detected a few times. DNA for the CDR3: TGCAGCGTTTGGATGAACACTGAAGCTTTCTTT. As protein: CSVWMNTEAFF. This rearrangement joins TRBV29-1 to TRBJ1-1; no definite D call. Germline assignment: CDR1 SQVTM and CDR2 ANQGSEA. Between the trimmed V and J ends, which lost 5 bases and 0 bases, there was a span of 4 bases. The CDR3 runs 11 residues. The variable domain in full, completed from reference TRBV29-1 and TRBJ1-1, reads SAVISQKPSRDICQRGTSLTIQCQVDSQVTMMFWYRQQPGQSLTLIATANQGSEATYESGFVIDKFPISRPNLTFSTLTVSNMSPEDSSIYLCSVWMNTEAFFGQGTRLTVV.

This chain uses TRBV23-1 with TRBJ2-7; tentative D call: TRBD1 (6 bases). TRBV23-1 is classed as an ORF, of uncertain function. Trimming took 7 bases from V and 0 from J, leaving 13 bases between them. The CDR3 consists of 14 residues. This chain's CDR3 is CASIPGHLSYEQYF. DNA for the CDR3: TGCGCCAGCATACCGGGACACCTCTCCTACGAGCAGTACTTC.

The rearrangement uses TRBV29-1 and TRBJ1-4; 7 nucleotides align to TRBD1. CDR3 length: 14 amino acids. Germline values: CDR1 SQVTM, CDR2 ANQGSEA. V shed 7 bases and J 7 bases; nucleotides not matched to a gene: 12. CDR3 coding DNA: TGCAGCGGGGCCGGAGGGGGCTTCGGTGAAAAACTGTTTTTT. This gives the protein CSGAGGGFGEKLFF. The full variable domain, completed using reference TRBV29-1 and TRBJ1-4, is SAVISQKPSRDICQRGTSLTIQCQVDSQVTMMFWYRQQPGQSLTLIATANQGSEATYESGFVIDKFPISRPNLTFSTLTVSNMSPEDSSIYLCSGAGGGFGEKLFFGSGTQLSVL.

The genes are TRBV4-1 and TRBJ2-7; 9 bases are shared with TRBD2. The CDR3 runs 16 residues. The germline gives CDR1 MGHRA, CDR2 YSYEKL. Trimming at V came to 1 base and at J to 4 bases, leaving 8 bases not matched to a gene. In nucleotides, the CDR3 is TGCGCCAGCAGCCAAGGGGCGCCAGCGGGAGGATACGAGCAGTACTTC. Its protein product is CASSQGAPAGGYEQYF.

The chain couples TRBV7-6 to TRBJ2-7; the D gene is possibly TRBD1 (5 bases). Trimming cost V 0 bases and J 0 bases, with 6 bases left between them. The CDR3 has 14 amino acids. Germline CDR1 SGHVS, CDR2 FNYEAQ. The CDR3 bases are TGTGCCAGCAGCTTAGCGGGGCCCTCCTACGAGCAGTACTTC. Translation: CASSLAGPSYEQYF.

V usage is TRBV19 and J usage is TRBJ2-3, with D hard to call. Trimming shortened V by 5 bases and J by 4 bases, and 13 bases separated the two germline ends. The CDR3 loop spans 14 amino acids. Germline V gene lookup returns CDR1 LNHDA and CDR2 SQIVND (reference sequence). The CDR3 is CASSWPRSADTQYF. In DNA, the CDR3 is TGTGCCAGTAGTTGGCCCAGATCGGCAGATACGCAGTATTTT.

The chain employs TRBV15 and TRBJ2-4; 9 bases agree with TRBD1. V lost 3 bases and J lost 8; bases outside the gene matches: 8. Germline V gives CDR1 LNHNV, CDR2 YYDKDF (reference sequence). The CDR3 consists of 15 residues. The CDR3 sequence is CATSRFRDRVDIQYF. CDR3 nucleotide sequence: TGTGCCACCAGCAGGTTCCGGGACAGGGTTGACATTCAGTACTTC.

This clone was recorded once. This sequence joins TRBV4-1 and TRBJ1-5; D is ambiguous. This CDR3 region has 13 residues. With 1 base removed from V and 4 bases from J, the gap between germline ends came to 5 bases. Germline values: CDR1 MGHRA, CDR2 YSYEKL. CDR3 residues: CASSQVLNQPQHF. The CDR3 DNA reads TGCGCCAGCAGCCAAGTTTTAAATCAGCCCCAGCATTTT.

The chain couples TRBV6-1 to TRBJ2-1; D may be TRBD2 (5 bases). The CDR3 totals 14 residues. The V end was cut by 8 bases, the J end by 0 bases, with 11 bases between. Germline V lookup: CDR1 MNHNS, CDR2 SASEGT. The CDR3 region is CASATGSSYNEQFF. For the CDR3, the DNA is TGTGCCAGCGCCACTGGGAGCTCCTACAATGAGCAGTTCTTC.

The chain couples TRBV7-9 to TRBJ1-5; D is possibly TRBD1 (6 bases). The CDR3 has 14 residues. Trimming took 5 bases from V and 4 from J, leaving 12 bases between them. The germline gives CDR1 SEHNR, CDR2 FQNEAQ (reference sequence). The CDR3 reads CASSPEGGNQPQHF. Written as DNA, the CDR3 is TGTGCCAGCAGCCCAGAGGGGGGGAATCAGCCCCAGCATTTT.

The J gene is TRBJ2-2, the V gene TRBV29-1; D perhaps matches TRBD1 (6 bases). Deletions cut 6 bases from V and 3 bases from J, with 8 bases between. The CDR3 covers 12 residues. Per germline, CDR1 SQVTM and CDR2 ANQGSEA. The CDR3 sequence is CSVWTDTGELFF. The CDR3, as DNA: TGCAGCGTGTGGACAGACACCGGGGAGCTGTTTTTT.